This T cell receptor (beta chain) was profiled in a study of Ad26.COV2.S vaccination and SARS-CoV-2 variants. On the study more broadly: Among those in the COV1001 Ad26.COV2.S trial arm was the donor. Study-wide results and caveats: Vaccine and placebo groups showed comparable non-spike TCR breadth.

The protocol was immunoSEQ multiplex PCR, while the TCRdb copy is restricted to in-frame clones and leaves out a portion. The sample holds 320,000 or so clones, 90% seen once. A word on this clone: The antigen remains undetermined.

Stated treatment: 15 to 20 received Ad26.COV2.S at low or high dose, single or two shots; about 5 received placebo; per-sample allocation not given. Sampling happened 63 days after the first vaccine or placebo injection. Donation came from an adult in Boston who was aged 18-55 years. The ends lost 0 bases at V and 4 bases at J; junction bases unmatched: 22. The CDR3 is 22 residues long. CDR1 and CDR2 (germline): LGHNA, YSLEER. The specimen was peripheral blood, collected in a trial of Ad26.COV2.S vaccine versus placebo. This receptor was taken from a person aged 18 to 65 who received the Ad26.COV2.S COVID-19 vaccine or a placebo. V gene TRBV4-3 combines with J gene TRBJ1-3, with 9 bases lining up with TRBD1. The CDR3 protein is CASSQELPTRGQGSGRGNTIYF. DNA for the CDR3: TGCGCCAGCAGCCAAGAATTGCCAACCCGGGGACAGGGATCCGGGCGAGGAAACACCATATATTTT.